This entry concerns a single T cell receptor beta chain. Antigen: not known. The data were obtained in a study of T cells in women clearing cervical HPV infection. Study as a whole: Cases' blood sampling followed lesion detection by median approximately 150 days (90 to 200).

Findings and caveats of the study: Timing of associations relative to infection is unclear; T-cell subsets were not isolated.

Clones were read by immunoSEQ multiplex PCR, and TCRdb kept only the in-frame ones, dropping some. The sample totals 30,000 or so clones. Sequences were obtained from blood buffy coat. This receptor was identified in a woman between 18 and 70 years old with a cervical HPV16 infection that either progressed to CIN3+ or cleared (not recorded which).

The CDR3 loop reads CASSGGTSGSVETQYF. The CDR3 DNA, read in part, is TGTGCCAGCAGTGGGGGGACTAGTGGGTCGGTAGAGACC. The chain joins TRBV28 to TRBJ2-5; 8 bases are a match to TRBD2. The sequenced fragment ends 3 residues before the CDR3 boundary, so the rest is inferred from the germline J gene. Looked up from germline, CDR1 is MDHEN and CDR2 is SYDVKM. CDR3 length equals 16 residues. V trimming: 5 bases; J trimming: 4 bases; junction bases outside the gene matches: 12.